The sample holds a few counts of the clone carrying this T cell receptor beta chain. Trimming removed 1 base at V and 5 bases at J, with 15 bases between. The CDR3 consists of 16 residues. Germline loops: CDR1 MGHRA, CDR2 YSYEKL. This sample is drawn from a study of shared clonotypes between healthy human individuals. Study-wide background: A couple of women and a few men aged 18 to 49 made up the donors.

Deep was the level at which the assay was run. The assay was immunoSEQ multiplex PCR, and TCRdb's table has in-frame clones only and misses some. Of roughly 510,000 clones listed, 75% to 80% are singletons. The receptor was isolated from a woman between 40 and 55 years old in good health. Some clones in this sample may be carry-over from other donors' samples. V and J are TRBV4-1 and TRBJ1-5; a possible D gene is TRBD1 (5 bases). Specimen: PBMCs. This CDR3 reads CASSQARRGADQPQHF. As DNA, the CDR3 is TGCGCCAGCAGCCAAGCCAGGCGAGGGGCGGATCAGCCCCAGCATTTT.